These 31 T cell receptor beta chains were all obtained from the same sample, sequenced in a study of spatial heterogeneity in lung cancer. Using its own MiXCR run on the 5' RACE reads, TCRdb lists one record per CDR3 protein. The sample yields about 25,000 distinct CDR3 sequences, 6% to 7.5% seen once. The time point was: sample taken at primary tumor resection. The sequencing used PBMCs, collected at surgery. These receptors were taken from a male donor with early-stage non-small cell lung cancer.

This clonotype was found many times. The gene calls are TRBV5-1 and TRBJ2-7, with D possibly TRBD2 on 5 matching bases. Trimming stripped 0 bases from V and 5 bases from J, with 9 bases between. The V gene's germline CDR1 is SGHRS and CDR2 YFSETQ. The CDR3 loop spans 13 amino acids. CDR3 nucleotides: TGCGCCAGCAGCTTGGGGAGGAACGACGAGCAGTACTTC. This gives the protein CASSLGRNDEQYF. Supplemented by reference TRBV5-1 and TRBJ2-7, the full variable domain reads KAGVTQTPRYLIKTRGQQVTLSCSPISGHRSVSWYQQTPGQGLQFLFEYFSETQRNKGNFPGRFSGRQFSNSRSEMNVSTLELGDSALYLCASSLGRNDEQYFGPGTRLTVT.

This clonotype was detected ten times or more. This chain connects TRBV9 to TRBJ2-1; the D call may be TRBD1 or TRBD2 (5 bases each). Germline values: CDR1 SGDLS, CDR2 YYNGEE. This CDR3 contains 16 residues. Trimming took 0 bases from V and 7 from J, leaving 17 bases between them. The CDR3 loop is CASSVGGVTTRNEQFF. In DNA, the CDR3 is TGTGCCAGCAGCGTAGGAGGGGTAACCACGAGGAATGAGCAGTTCTTC.

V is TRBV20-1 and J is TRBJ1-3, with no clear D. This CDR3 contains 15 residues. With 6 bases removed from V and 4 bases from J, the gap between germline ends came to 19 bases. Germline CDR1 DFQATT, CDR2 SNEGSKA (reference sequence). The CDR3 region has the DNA TGCAGTGCGGTGGCGACGGTTGGAACAGGAAACACCATATATTTT. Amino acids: CSAVATVGTGNTIYF.

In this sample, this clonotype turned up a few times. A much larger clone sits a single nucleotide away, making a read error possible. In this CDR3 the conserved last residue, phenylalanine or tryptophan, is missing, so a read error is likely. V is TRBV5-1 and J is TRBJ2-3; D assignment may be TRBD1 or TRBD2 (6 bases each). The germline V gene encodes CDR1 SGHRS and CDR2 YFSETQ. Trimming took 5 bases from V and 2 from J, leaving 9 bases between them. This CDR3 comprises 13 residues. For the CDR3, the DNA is TGCGCCAGCAGTTCGGGGGCCACAGATACGCAGTATTCT. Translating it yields CASSSGATDTQYS.

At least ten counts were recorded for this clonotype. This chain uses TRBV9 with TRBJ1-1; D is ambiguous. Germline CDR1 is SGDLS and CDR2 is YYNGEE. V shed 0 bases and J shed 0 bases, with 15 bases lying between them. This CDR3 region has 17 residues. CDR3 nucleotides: TGTGCCAGCAGCGTAGGAGGTTTTGAACCAATGAACACTGAAGCTTTCTTT. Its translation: CASSVGGFEPMNTEAFF.

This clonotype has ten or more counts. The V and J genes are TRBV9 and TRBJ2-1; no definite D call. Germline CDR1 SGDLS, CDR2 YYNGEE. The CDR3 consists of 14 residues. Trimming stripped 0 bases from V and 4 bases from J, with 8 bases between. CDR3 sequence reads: CASSVGGVYNEQFF. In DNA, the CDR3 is TGTGCCAGCAGCGTAGGAGGAGTGTACAATGAGCAGTTCTTC. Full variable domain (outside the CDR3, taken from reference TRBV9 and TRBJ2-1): DSGVTQTPKHLITATGQRVTLRCSPRSGDLSVYWYQQSLDQGLQFLIQYYNGEERAKGNILERFSAQQFPDLHSELNLSSLELGDSALYFCASSVGGVYNEQFFGPGTRLTVL.

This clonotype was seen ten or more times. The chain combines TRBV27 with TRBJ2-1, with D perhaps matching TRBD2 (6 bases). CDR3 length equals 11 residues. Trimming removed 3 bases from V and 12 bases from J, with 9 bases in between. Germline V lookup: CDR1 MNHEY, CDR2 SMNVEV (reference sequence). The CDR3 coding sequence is TGTGCCAGCAGTTTCGGGGGAGCGCAGTTCTTC. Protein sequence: CASSFGGAQFF.

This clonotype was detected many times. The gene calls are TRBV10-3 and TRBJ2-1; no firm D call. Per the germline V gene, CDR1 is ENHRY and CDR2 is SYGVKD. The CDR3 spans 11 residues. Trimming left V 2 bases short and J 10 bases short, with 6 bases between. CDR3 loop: CAISELGEQFF. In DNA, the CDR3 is TGTGCCATCAGTGAGCTGGGCGAGCAGTTCTTC.

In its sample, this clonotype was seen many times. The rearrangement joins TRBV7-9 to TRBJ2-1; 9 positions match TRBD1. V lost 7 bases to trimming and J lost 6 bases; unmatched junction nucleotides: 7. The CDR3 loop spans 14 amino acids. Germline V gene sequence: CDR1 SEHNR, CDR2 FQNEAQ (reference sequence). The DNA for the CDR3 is TGTGCCAGCACCCCCGGGACAGGGCGCAATGAGCAGTTCTTC. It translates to CASTPGTGRNEQFF.

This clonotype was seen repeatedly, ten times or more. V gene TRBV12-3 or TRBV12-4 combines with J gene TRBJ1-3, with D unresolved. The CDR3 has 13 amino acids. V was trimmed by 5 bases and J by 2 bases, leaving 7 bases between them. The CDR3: CASSGTTGNTIYF. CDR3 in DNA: TGTGCCAGCAGTGGTACGACTGGAAACACCATATATTTT.

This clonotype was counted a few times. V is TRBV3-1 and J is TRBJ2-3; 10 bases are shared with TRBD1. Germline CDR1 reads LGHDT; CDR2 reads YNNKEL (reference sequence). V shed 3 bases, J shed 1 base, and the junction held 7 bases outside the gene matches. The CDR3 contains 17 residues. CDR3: CASSQGQGSPRTDTQYF. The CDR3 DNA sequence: TGTGCCAGCAGCCAGGGACAGGGGAGCCCTCGCACAGATACGCAGTATTTT.

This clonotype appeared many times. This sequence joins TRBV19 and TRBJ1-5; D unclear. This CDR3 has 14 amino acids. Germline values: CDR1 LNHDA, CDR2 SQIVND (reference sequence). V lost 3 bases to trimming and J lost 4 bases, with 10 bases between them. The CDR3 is CASSIRNKNQPQHF. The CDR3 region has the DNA TGTGCCAGTAGTATCCGGAACAAAAATCAGCCCCAGCATTTT. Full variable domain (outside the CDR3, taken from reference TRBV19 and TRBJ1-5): DGGITQSPKYLFRKEGQNVTLSCEQNLNHDAMYWYRQDPGQGLRLIYYSQIVNDFQKGDIAEGYSVSREKKESFPLTVTSAQKNPTAFYLCASSIRNKNQPQHFGDGTRLSIL.

The CDR3 coding sequence is TGTGCCAGCAGTGGGGGACGGGACACCGGGGAGCTGTTTTTT. Encoded protein: CASSGGRDTGELFF. V gene TRBV6-1 combines with J gene TRBJ2-2; D tentatively reads TRBD1 or TRBD2 (5 bases each). The CDR3 runs 14 residues. Trimming removed 4 bases from V and 3 bases from J, with 9 bases in between. Looked up from germline, CDR1 is MNHNS and CDR2 is SASEGT.

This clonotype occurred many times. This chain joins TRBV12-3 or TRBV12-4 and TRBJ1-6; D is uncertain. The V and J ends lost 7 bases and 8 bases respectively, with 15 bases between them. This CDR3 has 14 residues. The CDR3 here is CASTLDLRDSPLHF. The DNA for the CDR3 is TGTGCCAGCACCCTCGACCTGAGGGATTCACCCCTCCACTTT.

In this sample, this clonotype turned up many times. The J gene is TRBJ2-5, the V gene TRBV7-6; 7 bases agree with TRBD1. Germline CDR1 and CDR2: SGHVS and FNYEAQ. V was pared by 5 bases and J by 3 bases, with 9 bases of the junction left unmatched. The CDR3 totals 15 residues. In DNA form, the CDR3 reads TGTGCCAGCAGCCGTCTCAATGACAGGGAAGAGACCCAGTACTTC. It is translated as CASSRLNDREETQYF.

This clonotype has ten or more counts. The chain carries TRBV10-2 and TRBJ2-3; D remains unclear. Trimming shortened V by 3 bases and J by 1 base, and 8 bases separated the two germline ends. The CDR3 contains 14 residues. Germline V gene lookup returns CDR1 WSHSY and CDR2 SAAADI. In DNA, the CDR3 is TGCGCCAGCAGTGATCCGACGGGCACAGATACGCAGTATTTT. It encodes CASSDPTGTDTQYF.

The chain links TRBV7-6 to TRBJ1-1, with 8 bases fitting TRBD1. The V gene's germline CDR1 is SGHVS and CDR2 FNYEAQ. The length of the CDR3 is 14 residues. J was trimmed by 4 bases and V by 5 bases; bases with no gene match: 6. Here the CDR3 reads CASSAGQGSTEAFF. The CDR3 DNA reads TGTGCCAGCAGCGCCGGACAGGGTAGCACTGAAGCTTTCTTT.

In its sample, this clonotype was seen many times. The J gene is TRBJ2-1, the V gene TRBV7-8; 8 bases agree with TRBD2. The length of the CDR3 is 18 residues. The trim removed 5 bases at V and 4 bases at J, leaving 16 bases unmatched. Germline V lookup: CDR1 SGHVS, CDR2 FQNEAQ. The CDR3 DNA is TGTGCCAGCAGCCGGCGAGTAGCGGGAACGATCACTTACAATGAGCAGTTCTTC. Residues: CASSRRVAGTITYNEQFF.

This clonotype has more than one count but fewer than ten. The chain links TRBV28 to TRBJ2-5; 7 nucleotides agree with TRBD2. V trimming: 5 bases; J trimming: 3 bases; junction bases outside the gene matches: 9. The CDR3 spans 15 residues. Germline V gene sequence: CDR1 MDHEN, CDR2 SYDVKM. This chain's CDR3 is CASSLPSGLKETQYF. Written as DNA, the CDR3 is TGTGCCAGCAGTCTCCCCTCGGGACTAAAAGAGACCCAGTACTTC.

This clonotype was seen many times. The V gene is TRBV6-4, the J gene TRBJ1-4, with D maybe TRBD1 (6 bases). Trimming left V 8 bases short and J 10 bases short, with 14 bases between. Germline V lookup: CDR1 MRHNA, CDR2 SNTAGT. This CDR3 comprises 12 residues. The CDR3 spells CASAAGVRKLFF. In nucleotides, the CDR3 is TGTGCCAGCGCGGCAGGGGTACGAAAACTGTTTTTT.

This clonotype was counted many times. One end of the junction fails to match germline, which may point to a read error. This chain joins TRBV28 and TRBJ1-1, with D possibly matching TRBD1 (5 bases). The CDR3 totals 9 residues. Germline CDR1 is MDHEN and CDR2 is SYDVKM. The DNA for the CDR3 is TGTGCCAGCAGCCGACAGAAAGTCTTT. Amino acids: CASSRQKVF.

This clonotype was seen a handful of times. This CDR3 reads CASIWVSSEQFF. The CDR3, as DNA: TGTGCCAGCATCTGGGTATCAAGTGAGCAGTTCTTC. This rearrangement joins TRBV2 to TRBJ2-1; no definite D call. The length of the CDR3 is 12 residues. Germline V gene lookup returns CDR1 SNHLY and CDR2 FYNNEI. Trimming pared 7 bases from V and 9 bases from J, leaving 13 bases between.

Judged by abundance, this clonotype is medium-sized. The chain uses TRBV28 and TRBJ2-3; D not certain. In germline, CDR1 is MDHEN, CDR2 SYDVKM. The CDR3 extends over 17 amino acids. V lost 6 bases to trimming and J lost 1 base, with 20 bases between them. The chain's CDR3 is CASSPSSLRSGTDTQYF. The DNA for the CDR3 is TGTGCCAGCAGCCCCAGTAGTCTCCGCTCTGGCACAGATACGCAGTATTTT.

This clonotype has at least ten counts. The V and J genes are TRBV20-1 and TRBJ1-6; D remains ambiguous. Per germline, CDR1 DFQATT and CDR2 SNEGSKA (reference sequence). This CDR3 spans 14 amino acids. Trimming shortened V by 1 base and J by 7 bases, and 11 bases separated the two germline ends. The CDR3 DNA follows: TGCAGTGCTAGAGCGGGGTCGGGGAATTCACCCCTCCACTTT. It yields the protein CSARAGSGNSPLHF.

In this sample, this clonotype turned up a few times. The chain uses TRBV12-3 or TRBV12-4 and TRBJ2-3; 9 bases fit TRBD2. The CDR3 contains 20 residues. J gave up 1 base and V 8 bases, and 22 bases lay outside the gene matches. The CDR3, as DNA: TGTGCCAGCTCCTTTCGGAGAGGAACTAGCGGGTCCCTGGGCACAGATACGCAGTATTTT. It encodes CASSFRRGTSGSLGTDTQYF.

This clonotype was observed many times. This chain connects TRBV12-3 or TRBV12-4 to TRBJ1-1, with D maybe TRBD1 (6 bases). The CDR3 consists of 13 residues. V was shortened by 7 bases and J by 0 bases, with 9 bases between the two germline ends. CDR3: CASKDRLNTEAFF. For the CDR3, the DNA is TGTGCCAGCAAAGACAGGCTGAACACTGAAGCTTTCTTT.

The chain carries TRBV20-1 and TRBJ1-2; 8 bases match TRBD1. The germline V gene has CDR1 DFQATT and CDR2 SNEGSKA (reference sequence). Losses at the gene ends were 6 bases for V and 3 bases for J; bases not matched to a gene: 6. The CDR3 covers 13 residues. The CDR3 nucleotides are TGCAGTGCCCCGACAGGGGTGTACTATGGCTACACCTTC. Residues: CSAPTGVYYGYTF.

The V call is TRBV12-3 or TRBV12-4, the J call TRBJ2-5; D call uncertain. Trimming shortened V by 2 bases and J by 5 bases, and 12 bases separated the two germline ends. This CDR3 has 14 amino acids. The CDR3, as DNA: TGTGCCAGCAGTTTACGTCCCCTAATGGAGACCCAGTACTTC. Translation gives CASSLRPLMETQYF.

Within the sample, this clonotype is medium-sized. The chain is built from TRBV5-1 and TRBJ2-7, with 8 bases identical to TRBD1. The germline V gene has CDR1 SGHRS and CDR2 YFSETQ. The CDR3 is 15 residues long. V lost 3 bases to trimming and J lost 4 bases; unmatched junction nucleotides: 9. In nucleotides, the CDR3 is TGCGCCAGCAGCTCCCCTGGGACAGGCCAATACGAGCAGTACTTC. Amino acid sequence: CASSSPGTGQYEQYF. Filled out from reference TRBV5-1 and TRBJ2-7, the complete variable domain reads KAGVTQTPRYLIKTRGQQVTLSCSPISGHRSVSWYQQTPGQGLQFLFEYFSETQRNKGNFPGRFSGRQFSNSRSEMNVSTLELGDSALYLCASSSPGTGQYEQYFGPGTRLTVT.

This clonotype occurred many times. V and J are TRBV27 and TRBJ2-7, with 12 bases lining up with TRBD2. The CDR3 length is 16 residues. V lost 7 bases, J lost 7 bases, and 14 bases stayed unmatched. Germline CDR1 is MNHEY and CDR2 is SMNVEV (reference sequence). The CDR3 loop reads CASKDRGLAGGDEQYF. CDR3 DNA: TGTGCCAGCAAGGACAGGGGTCTAGCGGGAGGGGATGAGCAGTACTTC.

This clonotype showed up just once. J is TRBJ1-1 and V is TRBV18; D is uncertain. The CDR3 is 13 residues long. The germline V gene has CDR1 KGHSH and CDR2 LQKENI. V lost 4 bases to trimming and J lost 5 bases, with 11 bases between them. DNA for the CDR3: TGTGCCAGCTCACAAATAAGACCGACTGAAGCTTTCTTT. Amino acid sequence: CASSQIRPTEAFF.